This passage covers 10 T cell receptor beta chains from one sample sequenced in a study of T cell responses to AZD1222 COVID-19 vaccine. Data came from immunoSEQ multiplex PCR; TCRdb stores just in-frame clones and leaves some out. The table records roughly 55,000 clones, roughly nine tenths of them present only once. The sample in question was peripheral blood, obtained on day 0 of AZD1222 vaccination. The receptors shown here come from an adult in good health.

The gene calls are TRBV18 and TRBJ2-5; D is perhaps TRBD1 or TRBD2 (8 bases each). Trimming left V 4 bases short and J 4 bases short, with 16 bases between. The CDR3 is made up of 15 amino acids. Germline CDR1 reads KGHSH; CDR2 reads LQKENI. The CDR3 protein is CASSQGQGLGETQYF. In DNA form, the CDR3 reads TGTGCCAGCTCACAAGGACAGGGACTAGGAGAGACCCAGTACTTC.

The rearrangement links TRBV16 to TRBJ1-1; D is possibly TRBD1 (5 bases). CDR3 size: 17 residues. Germline CDR1 KGHSY, CDR2 FQNENV. V lost 4 bases to trimming and J lost 1 base, with 19 bases between them. The CDR3 loop reads CASSPSPGDGENTEAFF. In DNA, the CDR3 is TGTGCCAGCAGCCCCAGCCCGGGGGACGGAGAGAACACTGAAGCTTTCTTT.

This clone appeared once. The chain couples TRBV5-6 to TRBJ2-2, with D perhaps matching TRBD1 or TRBD2 (5 bases each). Between the trimmed V and J ends, which lost 6 bases and 6 bases, there was a span of 15 bases. The length of the CDR3 is 14 residues. Germline CDR1 is SGHDT and CDR2 is YYEEEE. The CDR3 DNA sequence: TGTGCCAGCACCGCCGGGACCCGGGCCGGGGAGCTGTTTTTT. Residues: CASTAGTRAGELFF.

This chain connects TRBV19 to TRBJ2-7, with 10 bases fitting TRBD1. There are 14 residues in the CDR3. Per the germline V gene, CDR1 is LNHDA and CDR2 is SQIVND (reference sequence). Trimming removed 5 bases from V and 3 bases from J; junction bases left unmatched: 4. The CDR3, as DNA: TGTGCCAGTAGTGCGGGGACAGGGGTCTACGAGCAGTACTTC. This sequence encodes CASSAGTGVYEQYF.

J is TRBJ1-2 and V is TRBV6-5; the match to TRBD1 covers 7 bases. In germline, CDR1 is MNHEY, CDR2 SVGAGI. This CDR3 has 13 residues. Trimming at V came to 6 bases and at J to 4 bases, leaving 5 bases not matched to a gene. CDR3 sequence reads: CASSPTGTYGYTF. CDR3 in DNA: TGTGCCAGCAGCCCGACAGGGACCTATGGCTACACCTTC.

The chain employs TRBV6-5 and TRBJ2-1, with D perhaps matching TRBD2 (6 bases). Per the germline V gene, CDR1 is MNHEY and CDR2 is SVGAGI. There are 14 residues in the CDR3. With 3 bases removed from V and 8 bases from J, the gap between germline ends came to 14 bases. CDR3 protein: CASSYSGTVYEQFF. The DNA for the CDR3 is TGTGCCAGCAGTTATAGCGGCACCGTTTATGAGCAGTTCTTC.

The sample holds a few counts of this clone. The chain recombines TRBV2 with TRBJ1-5, with 8 bases lining up with TRBD1. The CDR3 consists of 14 residues. V lost 8 bases, J lost 4 bases, and 7 bases stayed unmatched. Per the germline V gene, CDR1 is SNHLY and CDR2 is FYNNEI. The CDR3 loop is CASVGQGANQPQHF. CDR3 in DNA: TGTGCCAGCGTAGGCCAGGGGGCAAATCAGCCCCAGCATTTT. The full variable domain, rest sourced from reference TRBV2 and TRBJ1-5, is EPEVTQTPSHQVTQMGQEVILRCVPISNHLYFYWYRQILGQKVEFLVSFYNNEISEKSEIFDDQFSVERPDGSNFTLKIRSTKLEDSAMYFCASVGQGANQPQHFGDGTRLSIL.

The V gene is TRBV28, the J gene TRBJ1-4; D is possibly TRBD1 (5 bases). The CDR3 length is 14 residues. Germline V CDR1 and CDR2: MDHEN, SYDVKM. Trimming took off 4 bases at V and 6 bases at J, with 12 bases between the two ends. CDR3 sequence: CASSSGFRDEKLFF. CDR3 bases: TGTGCCAGCAGTTCTGGATTCAGGGATGAAAAACTGTTTTTT.

The rearrangement joins TRBV5-1 to TRBJ1-1, with D possibly being TRBD1 (5 bases). The length of the CDR3 is 14 residues. CDR1 SGHRS and CDR2 YFSETQ come from the germline V gene. V shed 0 bases and J shed 1 base, with 7 bases lying between them. Here the CDR3 DNA reads TGCGCCAGCAGCTTGGCGGGGACGAACACTGAAGCTTTCTTT. As protein: CASSLAGTNTEAFF.

The rearrangement joins TRBV6-2 or TRBV6-3 to TRBJ2-1, with 9 bases identical to TRBD1. Germline V gene sequence: CDR1 MNHEY, CDR2 SVGEGT. V lost 0 bases and J lost 2; bases outside the gene matches: 11. The CDR3 has 19 amino acids. The CDR3 region has the DNA TGTGCCAGCAGTTACTCGATAGGGCCCGGACAGGGGACCTACAATGAGCAGTTCTTC. It encodes CASSYSIGPGQGTYNEQFF.